The rows below give T cell receptor beta chains drawn from one sample of a study of cytomegalovirus exposure and HLA in healthy donors. Clones were read by immunoSEQ multiplex PCR, and TCRdb kept only the in-frame ones, dropping some. Of 50,000 to 70,000 clones in the sample, approximately 67% are singletons; the top ten hold around 3%. The sequencing input was PBMCs. The receptor source for this set is a man aged 25 to 40 in good health and CMV-seronegative. CDR3s include the opening cysteine and the closing phenylalanine or tryptophan. A D gene is named only where the DNA matches it firmly. Rows may omit the clone size; those that give it use once, few, many or a size class.

few,TRBJ1-1,TRBV25-1,NA,CASSAGTEAFF,TGTGCCAGCAGTGCCGGCACTGAAGCTTTCTTT
NA,TRBJ1-2,TRBV5-1,NA,CASSLGGDYGYTF,TGCGCCAGCAGCTTAGGTGGAGACTATGGCTACACCTTC
NA,TRBJ2-2,TRBV6-5,NA,CASSYTRTDGELFF,TGTGCCAGCAGCTATACTAGGACCGACGGGGAGCTGTTTTTT
NA,TRBJ1-5,TRBV6-1,NA,CASSEAVPVGNQPQHF,TGTGCCAGCAGTGAAGCGGTGCCAGTTGGCAATCAGCCCCAGCATTTT
NA,TRBJ2-7,TRBV5-4,NA,CASSLIGVHEQYF,TGTGCCAGCAGCTTGATTGGAGTTCACGAGCAGTACTTC
NA,TRBJ1-4,TRBV5-4,NA,CASSSGAGATNEKLFF,TGTGCCAGCAGCTCCGGAGCCGGAGCAACTAATGAAAAACTGTTTTTT
few,TRBJ2-2,TRBV6-7,NA,CASSQGSGALTYPGELFF,TGTGCCAGCAGCCAAGGGTCAGGGGCACTGACCTACCCCGGGGAGCTGTTTTTT
NA,TRBJ1-1,TRBV6-1,NA,CASSEPGRGTEAFF,TGTGCCAGCAGTGAACCCGGCAGGGGAACTGAAGCTTTCTTT
few,TRBJ2-3,TRBV7-2,TRBD1,CASRQTGTGFTDTQYF,TGTGCCAGCAGACAAACCGGGACAGGGTTCACAGATACGCAGTATTTT
few,TRBJ2-3,TRBV7-9,TRBD2,CASSPGLAPDTQYF,TGTGCCAGCAGCCCGGGACTAGCGCCAGATACGCAGTATTTT
NA,TRBJ2-7,TRBV4-1,TRBD1,CASSQDYGPTGGLYEQYF,TGCGCCAGCAGCCAAGATTATGGACCGACAGGGGGGCTTTACGAGCAGTACTTC
NA,TRBJ1-2,TRBV5-6,TRBD1,CASSRLGQGSNYGYTF,TGTGCCAGCAGCCGATTAGGACAGGGATCTAACTATGGCTACACCTTC
once,TRBJ2-3,TRBV7-2,NA,CASSSSTDTQYF,TGTGCCAGCAGCTCTTCTACAGATACGCAGTATTTT
NA,TRBJ2-2,TRBV10-3,NA,CAISESLEGFGELFF,TGTGCCATCAGTGAGTCCCTGGAGGGGTTCGGGGAGCTGTTTTTT
NA,TRBJ2-1,TRBV7-2,TRBD2,CATGRGANNEQFF,TGTGCCACGGGGCGGGGGGCAAACAATGAGCAGTTCTTC
NA,TRBJ1-3,TRBV4-2,NA,CASSQEGGQSGNTIYF,TGTGCCAGCAGCCAAGAGGGGGGGCAGTCTGGAAACACCATATATTTT
NA,TRBJ2-1,TRBV7-7,NA,CASSYSSYDEQFF,TGTGCCAGCAGCTATAGCTCCTACGATGAGCAGTTCTTC
NA,TRBJ2-1,TRBV7-8,TRBD2,CASHPAGGSGNEQFF,TGTGCCAGCCACCCGGCGGGGGGATCGGGAAATGAGCAGTTCTTC
few,TRBJ2-3,TRBV7-2,NA,CASSLVTWGGTDTQYF,TGTGCCAGCAGCTTAGTAACGTGGGGGGGCACAGATACGCAGTATTTT
NA,TRBJ1-2,TRBV7-2,NA,CASSLAARYGYTF,TGTGCCAGCAGCTTAGCGGCACGTTATGGCTACACCTTC
NA,TRBJ2-1,TRBV2,NA,CASSAREGIYNEQFF,TGTGCCAGCAGTGCTCGTGAGGGAATTTACAATGAGCAGTTCTTC
few,TRBJ2-1,TRBV5-8,TRBD1,CASSPGTGKEDNEQFF,TGTGCCAGCAGCCCCGGGACAGGGAAAGAGGACAATGAGCAGTTCTTC
few,TRBJ2-7,TRBV7-2,NA,CASSLAGKGGSYEQYF,TGTGCCAGCAGCTTAGCAGGCAAAGGCGGCTCCTACGAGCAGTACTTC
NA,TRBJ2-7,TRBV10-3,TRBD2,CAISESSNHRGDSYEQYF,TGTGCCATCAGTGAGTCGAGCAATCACCGGGGGGACTCCTACGAGCAGTACTTC
NA,TRBJ2-5,TRBV6-4,NA,CASSANQGGETQYF,TGTGCCAGCAGCGCAAACCAGGGGGGAGAGACCCAGTACTTC
NA,TRBJ2-7,TRBV2,NA,CASSSRGRSYEQYF,TGTGCCAGCAGTTCCAGGGGCAGGAGCTACGAGCAGTACTTC
few,TRBJ1-3,TRBV7-8,NA,CASSLIAGSGNTIYF,TGTGCCAGCAGCCTTATCGCAGGGTCTGGAAACACCATATATTTT
NA,TRBJ2-3,TRBV29-1,TRBD2,CSVLRGGTDTQYF,TGCAGCGTCTTACGGGGGGGCACAGATACGCAGTATTTT
NA,TRBJ2-7,TRBV5-1,TRBD2,CASSLTHGLAGNEQYF,TGCGCCAGCAGCTTGACCCATGGACTAGCGGGGAACGAGCAGTACTTC
NA,TRBJ2-7,TRBV7-2,NA,CASSPQRGEQYF,TGTGCCAGCAGCCCACAACGGGGGGAGCAGTACTTC
few,TRBJ1-5,TRBV19,TRBD1,CASSPRDRGMGQPQHF,TGTGCCAGTAGTCCGCGGGACAGGGGGATGGGTCAGCCCCAGCATTTT
NA,TRBJ2-7,TRBV14,NA,CASSQEQGYEQYF,TGTGCCAGCAGCCAAGAACAGGGCTACGAGCAGTACTTC
NA,TRBJ1-4,TRBV20-1,NA,CSAKQNEKLFF,TGCAGTGCTAAACAGAATGAAAAACTGTTTTTT